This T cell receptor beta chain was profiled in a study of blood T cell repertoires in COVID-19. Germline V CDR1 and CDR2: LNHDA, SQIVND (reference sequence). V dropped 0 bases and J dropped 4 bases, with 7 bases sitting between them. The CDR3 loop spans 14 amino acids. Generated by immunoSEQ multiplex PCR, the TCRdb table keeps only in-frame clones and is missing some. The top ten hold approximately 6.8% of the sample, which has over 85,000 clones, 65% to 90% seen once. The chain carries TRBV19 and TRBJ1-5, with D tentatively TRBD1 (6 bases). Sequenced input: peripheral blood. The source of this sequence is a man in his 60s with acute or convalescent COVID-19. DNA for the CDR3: TGTGCCAGTAGTATAGATCAGGGGAATCAGCCCCAGCATTTT. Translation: CASSIDQGNQPQHF.